The rows below give T cell receptor beta chains drawn from one sample of a study of Graves' ophthalmopathy and Graves' hyperthyroidism. MiXCR, applied by TCRdb to the multiplex PCR reads, yields one record per CDR3 protein. The sample gives 350,000 to 450,000 distinct CDR3 sequences, around 18% of which show up once; around 1.4% is in the top ten. Source material: peripheral blood. These receptors were collected from a woman under 30 with Graves' ophthalmopathy. The CDR3 runs from the conserved cysteine through the conserved F or W. The D gene is left open where the match is weak. Rows give clone size only sometimes, using once, few, many, or a class for an expanded clone.

size	V	D	J	DNA	CDR3
many	TRBV5-1	.	TRBJ2-7	TGCGCCAGCAGCCCCGTTTTAAGGGGGGCCTACGAGCAGTACTTC	CASSPVLRGAYEQYF
many	TRBV6-2/TRBV6-3	.	TRBJ2-1	TGTGCCAGCAGCCAGGGACCCGGCTCCTACAATGAGCAGTTCTTC	CASSQGPGSYNEQFF
many	TRBV12-3/TRBV12-4	TRBD2	TRBJ2-4	TGTGCCAGCAGTAACGGACTAGCGGGGGGACTGGACGGAAACATTCAGTACTTC	CASSNGLAGGLDGNIQYF
few	TRBV12-3/TRBV12-4	.	TRBJ1-5	TGTGCCAGCAGTTTAGACAGGTTCGACCAGCCCCAGCATTTT	CASSLDRFDQPQHF
many	TRBV6-1	.	TRBJ2-5	TGTGCCAGCAGGAGGGAAGAGACCCAGTACTTC	CASRREETQYF
many	TRBV28	.	TRBJ1-2	TGTGCCAGCAGCTTCGGACTTCACTTTGGCTACACCTTC	CASSFGLHFGYTF
many	TRBV30	.	TRBJ2-7	TGTGCCTGGAGCCTTGGACAGAACTACGAGCAGTACTTC	CAWSLGQNYEQYF
many	TRBV20-1	.	TRBJ2-7	TGCAGTGCTAGACGGACAGAGTCCTACGAGCAGTACTTC	CSARRTESYEQYF
few	TRBV28	TRBD1	TRBJ2-7	TGTGCCACCCAGGGACAGGTGTCCTACGAGCAGTACTTC	CATQGQVSYEQYF
many	TRBV7-8	TRBD2	TRBJ2-7	TGTGCCAGCAGCTTAGGATCAGTGCTAGCGGGATACTACGAGCAGTACTTC	CASSLGSVLAGYYEQYF
many	TRBV12-3/TRBV12-4	.	TRBJ2-2	TGTGCCAGCAGTTTCCTCAGGCCGGGGGAGCTGTTTTTT	CASSFLRPGELFF
many	TRBV20-1	.	TRBJ1-2	TGCAGTGCTAGATTCCCAGTAAACTATGGCTACACCTTC	CSARFPVNYGYTF
.	TRBV28	TRBD1	TRBJ2-5	TGTGCCAGCAGTATCCAAAGACAGGGTGGGGAGACCCAGTACTTC	CASSIQRQGGETQYF
.	TRBV7-2	.	TRBJ2-5	TGTGCCAGCAGCTTCGCAGGGGGGTCTGAAGAGACCCAGTACTTC	CASSFAGGSEETQYF
many	TRBV24-1	.	TRBJ1-5	TGTGCCACCAGTGATCACAGGGTGTTGGATCAGCCCCAGCATTTT	CATSDHRVLDQPQHF
many	TRBV6-5	TRBD1	TRBJ1-6	TGTGCCAGCAGTTACTCTACAGGGGGGAGAAATAATTCACCCCTCCACTTT	CASSYSTGGRNNSPLHF
many	TRBV5-5	.	TRBJ1-1	TGTGCCAGCAGCTTGTATGGGGGCGAAACTGAAGCTTTCTTT	CASSLYGGETEAFF
.	TRBV20-1	TRBD1	TRBJ2-7	TGCAGTGCATCCGAACAGGGGAACGAGCAGTACTTC	CSASEQGNEQYF
many	TRBV24-1	.	TRBJ1-5	TGTGCCACCAGTGACCCTTCGGAGGGCAATCAGCCCCAGCATTTT	CATSDPSEGNQPQHF
many	TRBV29-1	.	TRBJ2-5	TGCAGCGTTGTGGTTGGAGAGACCCAGTACTTC	CSVVVGETQYF
many	TRBV20-1	TRBD1	TRBJ1-1	TGCAGTGCTCGCACAGGGGCCGCGGGGAACACTGAAGCTTTCTTT	CSARTGAAGNTEAFF
many	TRBV6-1	.	TRBJ2-6	TGTGCCAGCAGTGAAGAGCGGACCTCCTTTGGGGCCAACGTCCTGACTTTC	CASSEERTSFGANVLTF
many	TRBV6-2/TRBV6-3	.	TRBJ2-7	TGTGCCAGCAGATTCGACCCGGGACGGTTGATTGACGACGAGCAGTACTTC	CASRFDPGRLIDDEQYF
many	TRBV6-1	TRBD1	TRBJ1-5	TGTGCCAGCAGTCTGAACGATTTGGCAGGGGGACAGCCCCAGCATTTT	CASSLNDLAGGQPQHF
many	TRBV29-1	.	TRBJ1-1	TGCAGCGTTGCAGGACCGTTACCTTTT	CSVAGPLPF
many	TRBV4-2	TRBD2	TRBJ2-7	TGTGCCAGCAGCCAAAACCCGTGGGCTAGCGGGGGCTCCTACGAGCAGTACTTC	CASSQNPWASGGSYEQYF
.	TRBV18	TRBD1	TRBJ1-5	TGTGCCAGCTCACCACCAGAGACAGGGACTAGCAATCAGCCCCAGCATTTT	CASSPPETGTSNQPQHF
many	TRBV29-1	.	TRBJ1-3	TGCAGTACTTTCGGGGGAAACACCATATATTTT	CSTFGGNTIYF
many	TRBV11-2	.	TRBJ2-2	TGTGCCAGCAGCTTATTCAGTCGACCCGGGGAGCTGTTTTTT	CASSLFSRPGELFF
many	TRBV6-2/TRBV6-3	TRBD1	TRBJ1-5	TGTGCCAGCAGTTCCCCCCAGGGGGCCACGCGGCAGCCCCAGCATTTT	CASSSPQGATRQPQHF
many	TRBV20-1	.	TRBJ2-7	TGCAGTGCTAGAGACATCGCTCTCTACGAGCAGTACTTC	CSARDIALYEQYF
.	TRBV6-2/TRBV6-3	TRBD2	TRBJ2-7	TGTGCCAGCAGGATAGCTAGCGGGACCTACGAGCAGTACTTC	CASRIASGTYEQYF
.	TRBV28	TRBD1	TRBJ2-7	TGTGCCAGCAGTCCTCTTAACCGGGACAGCTACTACGAGCAGTACTTC	CASSPLNRDSYYEQYF
many	TRBV2	.	TRBJ2-7	TGTGCCAGCAGTGAAGGGATGGCCTACGAGCAGTACTTC	CASSEGMAYEQYF
.	TRBV11-2	.	TRBJ1-1	TGTGCCAGCAGCTTAGAACACAGGGATGCAAGGACTGAAGCTTTCTTT	CASSLEHRDARTEAFF
many	TRBV6-1	TRBD1	TRBJ1-5	TGTGCCAGCAGTGTAACCGGGACAGGAACCTATAGCAATCAGCCCCAGCATTTT	CASSVTGTGTYSNQPQHF
.	TRBV11-2	TRBD1	TRBJ1-5	TGTGCCAGCAGCTTAGGACAGGGGAGACATCAGCCCCAGCATTTT	CASSLGQGRHQPQHF
many	TRBV28	.	TRBJ1-1	TGTGCCAGCAGTCCCCCCCGTACAGGGTACACTGAAGCTTTCTTT	CASSPPRTGYTEAFF
many	TRBV12-3/TRBV12-4	.	TRBJ1-5	TGTGCCAGCAGTATGTCAGGTTATAGCAATCAGCCCCAGCATTTT	CASSMSGYSNQPQHF
.	TRBV6-1	TRBD1	TRBJ2-7	TGTGCCAGCAGCAGGGACAGTGGGATGGACGAGCAGTACTTC	CASSRDSGMDEQYF
.	TRBV7-8	TRBD2	TRBJ2-5	TGTGCCAGCAGCTTAAGACCCCTCGGACTAGGCCTCGGGGAAGAGACCCAGTACTTC	CASSLRPLGLGLGEETQYF
many	TRBV7-2	.	TRBJ2-7	TGTGCCAGCAGCCCACCCGGGGCGCTATCCTACGAGCAGTACTTC	CASSPPGALSYEQYF
many	TRBV29-1	.	TRBJ2-7	TGCAGCGTCCGTCTGATTAACCCTTACGAGCAGTACTTC	CSVRLINPYEQYF
.	TRBV12-3/TRBV12-4	TRBD1	TRBJ2-3	TGTGCCAGCAGACTAACAGGGGGCACAGATACGCAGTATTTT	CASRLTGGTDTQYF
.	TRBV6-5	.	TRBJ1-2	TGTGCCAGCAGTTACTCTTTGGGCAGAAACTATGGCTACACCTTC	CASSYSLGRNYGYTF
many	TRBV28	.	TRBJ1-1	TGTGCCACCTTGGGGACGGGTACTGAAGCTTTCTTT	CATLGTGTEAFF
many	TRBV4-1	.	TRBJ1-1	TGCGCCAGCAGCCAAGACCCCGCACGTGAAGCTTTCTTT	CASSQDPAREAFF
many	TRBV27	.	TRBJ2-7	TGTGCCAGCAGTCAGTTCTCCTCCGGGGGCGAGCAGTACTTC	CASSQFSSGGEQYF
many	TRBV15	.	TRBJ1-6	TGTGCCACCAGCAGACCTGGGACGGACAATTCACCCCTCCACTTT	CATSRPGTDNSPLHF
.	TRBV12-3/TRBV12-4	TRBD2	TRBJ2-7	TGTGCCAGCAGTTTGAGCGGGGGGCCTGCTCACTTC	CASSLSGGPAHF
.	TRBV30	.	TRBJ1-2	TGTGCCGCCCATCCTCCCGGCTACACCTTC	CAAHPPGYTF